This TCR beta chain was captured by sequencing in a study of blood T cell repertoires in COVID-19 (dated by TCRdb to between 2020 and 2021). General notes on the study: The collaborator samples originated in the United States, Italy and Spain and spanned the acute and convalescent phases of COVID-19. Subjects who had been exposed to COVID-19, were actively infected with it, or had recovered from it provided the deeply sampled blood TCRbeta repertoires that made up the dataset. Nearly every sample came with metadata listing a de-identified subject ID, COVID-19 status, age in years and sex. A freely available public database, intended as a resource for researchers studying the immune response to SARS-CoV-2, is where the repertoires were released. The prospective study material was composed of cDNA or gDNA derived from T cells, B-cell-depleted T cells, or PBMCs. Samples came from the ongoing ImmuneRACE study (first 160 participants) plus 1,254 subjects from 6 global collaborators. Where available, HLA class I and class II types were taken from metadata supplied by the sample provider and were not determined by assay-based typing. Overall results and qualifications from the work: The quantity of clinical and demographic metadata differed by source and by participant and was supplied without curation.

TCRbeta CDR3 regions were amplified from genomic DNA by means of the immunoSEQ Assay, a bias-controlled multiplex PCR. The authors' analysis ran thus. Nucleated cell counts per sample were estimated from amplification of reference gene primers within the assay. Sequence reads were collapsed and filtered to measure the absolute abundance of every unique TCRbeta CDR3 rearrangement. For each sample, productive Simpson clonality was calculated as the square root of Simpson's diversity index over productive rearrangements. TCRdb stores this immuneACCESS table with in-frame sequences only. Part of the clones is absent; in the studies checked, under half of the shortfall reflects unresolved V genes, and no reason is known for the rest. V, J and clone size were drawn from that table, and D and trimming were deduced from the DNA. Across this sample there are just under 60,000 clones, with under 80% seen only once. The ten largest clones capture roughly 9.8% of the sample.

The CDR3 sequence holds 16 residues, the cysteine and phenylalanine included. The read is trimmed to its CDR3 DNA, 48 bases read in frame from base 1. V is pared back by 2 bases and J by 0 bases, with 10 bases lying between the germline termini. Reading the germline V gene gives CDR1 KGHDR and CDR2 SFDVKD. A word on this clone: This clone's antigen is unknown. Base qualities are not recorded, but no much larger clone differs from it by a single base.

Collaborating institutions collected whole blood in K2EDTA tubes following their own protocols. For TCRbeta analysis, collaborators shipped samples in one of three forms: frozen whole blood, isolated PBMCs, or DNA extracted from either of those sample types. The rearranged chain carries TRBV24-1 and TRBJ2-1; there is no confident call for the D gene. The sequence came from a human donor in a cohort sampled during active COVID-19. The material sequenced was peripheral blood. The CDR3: CATSDSLHSSYNEQFF. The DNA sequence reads TGTGCCACCAGTGATTCCCTACACAGCTCCTACAATGAGCAGTTCTTC.